The entry below describes one T cell receptor beta chain. The data stem from a study of blood T cell repertoires in COVID-19. CDR1 and CDR2 from the germline V gene are LNHDA and SQIVND (reference sequence). J was trimmed by 10 bases and V by 3 bases; bases with no gene match: 14. The length of the CDR3 is 15 residues. As processed by the authors: Reference gene primer amplification gave estimated nucleated cell counts. Only in-frame clones appear in the TCRdb table, and some are missing; sequencing was by immunoSEQ multiplex PCR. Clone size and V and J calls were adopted from that table, with D and trimming inferred from the DNA. Among around 200,000 clones, 70% to 90% were seen once, and the ten largest hold 20% to 25%.

The sequence derives from a man in his 70s with active or convalescent COVID-19. The chain uses TRBV19 and TRBJ1-1; 7 positions agree with TRBD1. Sequencing was performed on peripheral blood. The CDR3 sequence: CASSIGGQGGPTAFF. CDR3 DNA: TGTGCCAGTAGTATTGGGGGACAAGGGGGCCCTACAGCTTTCTTT.